This T cell receptor beta chain was retrieved from a study of beta chain features in type 1 diabetes. Study-wide findings and caveats: VDJ junctions from type 1 diabetes patients carried fewer insertions and larger deletions. Here, the possible influence of HLA type (on TCRB rearrangement) remained unresolved.

cDNA synthesis used the whole RNA isolate, giving expressed TCRB sequences. Profiled with immunoSEQ multiplex PCR; TCRdb holds only in-frame clones, not every one. The repertoire has roughly 40,000 clones, around 48% of them found once; the top ten carry under 0.9%. Points on this clone: What it recognizes is unknown.

CD4+ cells of the naive, central memory, regulatory and stem cell-like memory types were sorted via CD45RO/CCR7/CD25/CD127/CD95/CD27. Germline-derived CDR1 and CDR2 are SGHRS and YFSETQ. The CDR3 length is 14 residues. The V gene lost 4 bases and the J gene lost 6 bases, with 17 bases spanning the gap. The sequenced material came from central memory CD4+ T cells from blood. This receptor was obtained from a woman aged 18-29 years in good health. J is TRBJ2-7 and V is TRBV5-1, with D unclear. In DNA, the CDR3 is TGCGCCAGCAGCCCGCTAGGTTCGCCTGGCGAGCAGTACTTC. Encoded protein: CASSPLGSPGEQYF.